Below are 8 T cell receptor beta chains sequenced from a single sample in a study of cytomegalovirus exposure and HLA in healthy donors. PCR was performed using 60 Vbeta and 13 Jbeta primers. Clones were read by immunoSEQ multiplex PCR, and TCRdb kept only the in-frame ones, dropping some. Of 95,000 to 150,000 clones in the sample, about 70% are singletons; the top ten hold over 10%. Sequenced: PBMCs. The receptors come from a woman in her fifties or sixties in good health and CMV-seropositive.

The chain recombines TRBV2 with TRBJ2-1, with 7 bases matching TRBD1. The germline CDR1 and CDR2 sequences are SNHLY and FYNNEI. The CDR3 spans 13 residues. V trimming: 9 bases; J trimming: 3 bases; junction bases outside the gene matches: 5. For the CDR3, the DNA is TGTGCCAGTAGGGACAGCCTCTACAATGAGCAGTTCTTC. Its translation is CASRDSLYNEQFF.

This clone was detected only a few times. V and J are TRBV14 and TRBJ2-1; 11 bases fit TRBD2. From germline, CDR1 is SGHDN and CDR2 FVKESK. CDR3 length: 14 amino acids. Losses at the gene ends were 8 bases for V and 5 bases for J; bases not matched to a gene: 5. The DNA of the CDR3 is TGTGCCAGCGCGGGACTAGCGGCTAACAATGAGCAGTTCTTC. This encodes CASAGLAANNEQFF. Looking up the rest from reference TRBV14 and TRBJ2-1 gives the full variable domain: EAGVTQFPSHSVIEKGQTVTLRCDPISGHDNLYWYRRVMGKEIKFLLHFVKESKQDESGMPNNRFLAERTGGTYSTLKVQPAELEDSGVYFCASAGLAANNEQFFGPGTRLTVL.

A few counts support this clone. This sequence joins TRBV28 and TRBJ1-1, with 8 positions matching TRBD1. V lost 5 bases, J lost 4 bases, and 9 bases stayed unmatched. The CDR3 is 15 residues long. Germline loops: CDR1 MDHEN, CDR2 SYDVKM. The CDR3 is CASSPGDRRSTEAFF. The CDR3 coding sequence is TGTGCCAGCAGTCCCGGGGACAGGCGAAGCACTGAAGCTTTCTTT.

V usage is TRBV2 and J usage is TRBJ2-5, with TRBD2 as a possible D gene (6 bases). With 9 bases removed from V and 9 bases from J, the gap between germline ends came to 14 bases. The CDR3 extends over 11 amino acids. Germline V lookup: CDR1 SNHLY, CDR2 FYNNEI. Here the CDR3 DNA reads TGTGCCAGTGGGACTCGCGTGGCCCAGTACTTC. It yields the protein CASGTRVAQYF.

The V call is TRBV4-3, the J call TRBJ1-1; TRBD1 might be the D (5 bases). Germline CDR1 is LGHNA and CDR2 is YSLEER. The length of the CDR3 is 14 residues. The V end was cut by 4 bases, the J end by 10 bases, with 19 bases between. CDR3 region: CASSPQTARQGAFF. The CDR3 nucleotides are TGCGCCAGCAGCCCTCAGACAGCTAGACAAGGAGCTTTCTTT.

V usage is TRBV5-4 and J usage is TRBJ2-1, with a tentative D call TRBD1 (6 bases). The V end lost 0 bases, the J end lost 4 bases, and 11 bases lay between the germline ends. Germline CDR1 and CDR2: SGHNT and YYREEE (reference sequence). The CDR3 is made up of 15 amino acids. CDR3 in amino acids: CASSLAGQIYNEQFF. The CDR3 nucleotides read TGTGCCAGCAGCTTGGCCGGACAGATATACAATGAGCAGTTCTTC.

This clone was counted a few times. This chain joins TRBV19 and TRBJ2-1; unclear D gene. V lost 0 bases to trimming and J lost 7 bases, with 10 bases between them. Germline V gene sequence: CDR1 LNHDA, CDR2 SQIVND (reference sequence). The CDR3 totals 14 residues. CDR3 bases: TGTGCCAGTAGTATAGACCTAACCGGTAATGAGCAGTTCTTC. This codes for CASSIDLTGNEQFF.

This sequence joins TRBV7-3 and TRBJ2-3; 9 bases align to TRBD2. Germline loops: CDR1 SGHTA, CDR2 FQGTGA. Trimming cost V 3 bases and J 1 base; bases outside gene matches: 2. This CDR3 comprises 15 residues. The CDR3 loop is CASSFLAGGTDTQYF. CDR3 DNA sequence: TGTGCCAGCAGCTTTTTAGCGGGAGGCACAGATACGCAGTATTTT.